This is a list of T cell receptor beta chains from one sample in a study of CD8 T cells in ankylosing spondylitis. TCRdb recomputed calls from the 5' RACE reads with MiXCR, one row per CDR3 protein. The table has 150,000 to 200,000 distinct CDR3 sequences, roughly 13% seen once. Sequences were obtained from blood, either unsorted or a sorted T cell fraction (not recorded which). These receptors were taken from a female donor with ankylosing spondylitis or in good health (not recorded which). Both conserved end residues are part of each CDR3. D genes are given only for firm matches. Clone size is shown for a subset of rows, as once, few, many or a class of expanded clone.

>NA|many|TRBV3-1|TRBJ2-1
TGTGCCAGCAGCCAAGCCACCAATGAGCAGTTCTTC
CASSQATNEQFF
>TRBD2|NA|TRBV28|TRBJ2-1
TGTGCCAGCAGTTTAGGGGCTAGCGGGAGGATTTACAATGAGCAGTTCTTC
CASSLGASGRIYNEQFF
>NA|few|TRBV19|TRBJ2-1
TGTGCCAGTAGTATTGTCACAGTTGGTCACAATGAGCAGTTCTTC
CASSIVTVGHNEQFF
>NA|many|TRBV10-3|TRBJ1-6
TGTGCCATCAGTGAGTCGTCGGGGGCTGGCTCACCCCTCCACTTT
CAISESSGAGSPLHF
>NA|many|TRBV9|TRBJ1-4
TGTGCCAGCAGCGTAACCAGGGACGGGAGGAGCGAAAAACTGTTTTTT
CASSVTRDGRSEKLFF
>NA|few|TRBV20-1|TRBJ1-5
TGCAGTGCTAGAATGCAGCCCAGGAGCAATCAGCCCCAGCATTTT
CSARMQPRSNQPQHF
>TRBD1|many|TRBV12-3/TRBV12-4|TRBJ2-1
TGTGCCAGCAACCGGGACAGCTCCTACAATGAGCAGTTCTTC
CASNRDSSYNEQFF
>NA|many|TRBV20-1|TRBJ2-3
TGCAGTGCTAGCGCCTTAACTGCAGATACGCAGTATTTT
CSASALTADTQYF
>NA|many|TRBV7-9|TRBJ2-4
TGTGCCAGCAGCCCCGGTGGGGACATTCAGTACTTC
CASSPGGDIQYF
>NA|few|TRBV5-1|TRBJ2-6
TGCGCCAGCAGCCGGACCTCTGGGGCCAACGTCCTGACTTTC
CASSRTSGANVLTF
>TRBD1|many|TRBV12-3/TRBV12-4|TRBJ1-1
TGTGCCAGCAGTCTACAGGGGTGGACTGAAGCTTTCTTT
CASSLQGWTEAFF
>NA|NA|TRBV20-1|TRBJ2-2
TGCAGTGCTAGAGTGAGATCAAGCACCGGGGAGCTGTTTTTT
CSARVRSSTGELFF
>TRBD2|many|TRBV28|TRBJ2-1
TGTGCCAGCAGGGGCGGGAGATTCGGCTACAATGAGCAGTTCTTC
CASRGGRFGYNEQFF
>NA|many|TRBV2|TRBJ1-2
TGTGCCAGCAGTCGGGGCAATTCTCGCTATGGCTACACCTTC
CASSRGNSRYGYTF
>NA|few|TRBV20-1|TRBJ2-7
TGCAGTGCTAGAGATTTCGCAAGGGTTGACTACGAGCAGTACTTC
CSARDFARVDYEQYF
>NA|many|TRBV7-2|TRBJ1-4
TGTGCCAGCAGCCCAGGGACTAATGAAAAACTGTTTTTT
CASSPGTNEKLFF
>NA|many|TRBV12-3/TRBV12-4|TRBJ2-3
TGTGCCAGCAGCACCGGGACTTTGGATACGCAGTATTTT
CASSTGTLDTQYF
>NA|NA|TRBV6-1|TRBJ1-4
TGTGCCAGCAGTGCCTGGACGGCGGATAATGAAAAACTGTTTTTT
CASSAWTADNEKLFF
>NA|NA|TRBV12-3/TRBV12-4|TRBJ2-1
TGTGCCAGCAGTTTAGGTTGGACCTACAATGAGCAGTTCTTC
CASSLGWTYNEQFF
>NA|NA|TRBV27|TRBJ2-5
TGTGCCAGCAGTCCCCTAGCGTACCAAGAGACCCAGTACTTC
CASSPLAYQETQYF
>TRBD2|many|TRBV7-6|TRBJ2-1
TGTGCCAGCAGCTTAGGACTAGCGGGAGGGAGGGGTTCCTACAATGAGCAGTTCTTC
CASSLGLAGGRGSYNEQFF
>TRBD1|few|TRBV5-6|TRBJ2-5
TGTGCCAGCAGCTCCAGACAGGGACCCATGGAGACCCAGTACTTC
CASSSRQGPMETQYF
>NA|many|TRBV7-6|TRBJ2-2
TGTGCCAGCAGCTTAGCGTCAAGTACCGGGGAGCTGTTTTTT
CASSLASSTGELFF
>NA|few|TRBV29-1|TRBJ2-1
TGCAGCGTTGGTGTCCCCTCGGATGAGCAGTTCTTC
CSVGVPSDEQFF
>NA|NA|TRBV28|TRBJ2-7
TGTGCCAGCAGTTTACCCCGGGACTCCAACGAGCAGTACTTC
CASSLPRDSNEQYF
>NA|many|TRBV29-1|TRBJ2-7
TGCAGCGTCGCAACGGACAGCCCCTACGAGCAGTACTTC
CSVATDSPYEQYF
>NA|NA|TRBV5-6|TRBJ2-7
TGTGCCAGCAGCCTCCCGATTTATTGGGGGACGGACTCCTACGAGCAGTACTTC
CASSLPIYWGTDSYEQYF
>TRBD2|NA|TRBV6-1|TRBJ2-1
TGTGCCAGCAGTGAAGGTAGTGGGGAGGGGCCCCGAGGCGATGAGCAGTTCTTC
CASSEGSGEGPRGDEQFF
>TRBD1|NA|TRBV7-2|TRBJ1-2
TGTGCCAGCAGCTCGGACAGGGGGTATGGCTACACCTTC
CASSSDRGYGYTF
>NA|many|TRBV10-3|TRBJ1-1
TGTGCCATCAGTGAGTTCGGTGGCTCGAACACTGAAGCTTTCTTT
CAISEFGGSNTEAFF
>TRBD1|NA|TRBV20-1|TRBJ1-5
TGCAGTGCTAGACTCAAACAGGGGGCGCACAATCAGCCCCAGCATTTT
CSARLKQGAHNQPQHF